This entry lists 18 T cell receptor beta chains sequenced from one sample in a study of beta chain features in type 1 diabetes. Reverse transcription of all isolated RNA meant that expressed TCRB transcripts were sequenced. Method: immunoSEQ multiplex PCR; TCRdb's copy keeps in-frame clones and lacks some. The table lists 150,000 or so clones, over 8.5% of them singletons. Sequencing was performed on central memory CD4+ T cells from blood. These receptor sequences come from a man younger than 30 in good health.

This clone was seen only a few times. V is TRBV4-3 and J is TRBJ1-4; D remains ambiguous. The V gene's germline CDR1 is LGHNA and CDR2 YSLEER. CDR3 length: 13 amino acids. V gave up 6 bases and J gave up 6 bases, with 11 bases separating them. The CDR3 spells CASRSLQDEKLFF. CDR3 in DNA: TGCGCCAGCAGGTCCTTGCAGGATGAAAAACTGTTTTTT.

The genes are TRBV25-1 and TRBJ2-3, with 8 bases fitting TRBD2. Germline lookup yields CDR1 MGHDK and CDR2 SYGVNS. With V trimmed by 5 bases and J by 5 bases, 3 bases remained unmatched. The CDR3 is made up of 13 amino acids. DNA of the CDR3: TGTGCCAGCAGTATAGCGGGGAAAGATACGCAGTATTTT. Its translation is CASSIAGKDTQYF.

There are many counts of this clone. V is TRBV28 and J is TRBJ2-7, with D unclear. The CDR3 runs to 11 residues. The germline V and J ends were trimmed by 7 bases and 3 bases, with 7 bases remaining between them. Germline values: CDR1 MDHEN, CDR2 SYDVKM. CDR3 in DNA: TGTGCCAGCATCCAAGACTACGAGCAGTACTTC. Residues: CASIQDYEQYF.

The table lists this clone with a few counts. V and J are TRBV28 and TRBJ2-5; TRBD1 might be the D (5 bases). Trimming cost V 3 bases and J 2 bases, with 7 bases left between them. Germline loops: CDR1 MDHEN, CDR2 SYDVKM. The CDR3 consists of 13 residues. CDR3 residues: CASSFRQQETQYF. CDR3 DNA sequence: TGTGCCAGCAGTTTCCGACAGCAAGAGACCCAGTACTTC.

This clone was observed a handful of times. V usage is TRBV15 and J usage is TRBJ2-7; 8 positions match TRBD1. This CDR3 has 15 residues. V shed 3 bases, J shed 2 bases, and the junction held 6 bases outside the gene matches. CDR1 and CDR2 (germline): LNHNV, YYDKDF (reference sequence). This CDR3 is CATSSLQGGTYEQYF. The CDR3 bases are TGTGCCACCAGCAGTCTACAGGGGGGTACCTACGAGCAGTACTTC.

The chain carries TRBV29-1 and TRBJ2-1; 8 bases map to TRBD2. This CDR3 spans 13 amino acids. Germline loops: CDR1 SQVTM, CDR2 ANQGSEA. The ends lost 7 bases at V and 7 bases at J; junction bases unmatched: 9. The CDR3 loop reads CSGPGLGGNEQFF. Written as DNA, the CDR3 is TGCAGCGGCCCGGGACTAGGGGGGAATGAGCAGTTCTTC.

The chain is built from TRBV6-1 and TRBJ2-7; TRBD1 might be the D (5 bases). The ends were cut back, 7 bases at V and 4 bases at J, with 14 bases in the middle. The CDR3 has 13 amino acids. Looked up from germline, CDR1 is MNHNS and CDR2 is SASEGT. The CDR3 DNA sequence: TGTGCCAGCATAAAGTCAGGGATATACGAGCAGTACTTC. Amino acids: CASIKSGIYEQYF.

The V call is TRBV21-1, the J call TRBJ2-3; the table's D gene call, TRBD2, was not cross checked with the DNA. TRBV21-1 is a pseudogene segment. The CDR3 has 15 amino acids. The DNA of the CDR3 is TGTGCCAGCAGCAAAGCGGAGTGGAGCACAGATACGCAGTATTTT. It specifies CASSKAEWSTDTQYF.

This clone was recorded many times. This chain connects TRBV30 to TRBJ2-5; no reliable D call. V gave up 5 bases and J gave up 1 base, with 8 bases separating them. In germline, CDR1 is GTSNPN, CDR2 SVGIG (reference sequence). The CDR3 sequence is 12 residues long. The DNA for the CDR3 is TGTGCCTGGGGGATGGCCCAAGAGACCCAGTACTTC. Encoded protein: CAWGMAQETQYF.

The CDR3 nucleotides read TGTGCCAGCTCACCAATTAGCCTTAGCTCCTACGAGCAGTACTTC. Amino acid sequence: CASSPISLSSYEQYF. The chain has TRBV18 and TRBJ2-7; D is uncertain. The CDR3 is 15 residues long. Germline CDR1 reads KGHSH; CDR2 reads LQKENI. With 2 bases removed from V and 0 bases from J, the gap between germline ends came to 11 bases. The variable domain in full, completed from reference TRBV18 and TRBJ2-7, reads NAGVMQNPRHLVRRRGQEARLRCSPMKGHSHVYWYRQLPEEGLKFMVYLQKENIIDESGMPKERFSAEFPKEGPSILRIQQVVRGDSAAYFCASSPISLSSYEQYFGPGTRLTVT.

V gene TRBV7-2 combines with J gene TRBJ2-6; no clear D gene. Per germline, CDR1 SGHTA and CDR2 FQGNSA. The CDR3 covers 15 residues. V dropped 6 bases and J dropped 0 bases, with 9 bases sitting between them. DNA for the CDR3: TGTGCCAGCAGTTCAGGACGCTCTGGGGCCAACGTCCTGACTTTC. It is translated as CASSSGRSGANVLTF.

The chain is built from TRBV14 and TRBJ2-7, with D maybe TRBD1 (6 bases). V shed 2 bases and J shed 5 bases, with 10 bases lying between them. This CDR3 region has 13 residues. The germline V gene encodes CDR1 SGHDN and CDR2 FVKESK. CDR3 nucleotide sequence: TGTGCCAGCAGCCAAAACAGGGTAAACGAGCAGTACTTC. Translating it yields CASSQNRVNEQYF. Full variable domain (remainder filled in from reference TRBV14 and TRBJ2-7): EAGVTQFPSHSVIEKGQTVTLRCDPISGHDNLYWYRRVMGKEIKFLLHFVKESKQDESGMPNNRFLAERTGGTYSTLKVQPAELEDSGVYFCASSQNRVNEQYFGPGTRLTVT.

This clone showed up many times. This chain connects TRBV9 to TRBJ1-1, with D hard to call. Germline loops: CDR1 SGDLS, CDR2 YYNGEE. The CDR3 loop spans 15 amino acids. The ends were cut back, 0 bases at V and 0 bases at J, with 9 bases in the middle. The CDR3 DNA reads TGTGCCAGCAGCGTAGTTCCGGAGATGAACACTGAAGCTTTCTTT. This codes for CASSVVPEMNTEAFF.

In this sample, this clone turned up a few times. CDR3 sequence: CASCTSGKHEQYF. CDR3 nucleotide sequence: TGTGCCAGCTGCACTAGCGGGAAACACGAGCAGTACTTC. The chain employs TRBV28 and TRBJ2-7, with 10 bases fitting TRBD2. The V segment lost 8 bases and the J segment 5 bases; nucleotides outside the gene matches: 6. CDR1 is MDHEN, CDR2 SYDVKM, per germline. CDR3 length: 13 amino acids.

The V gene is TRBV7-2, the J gene TRBJ2-1, with 8 nucleotides matching TRBD1. Trimming removed 5 bases from V and 10 bases from J; junction bases left unmatched: 7. From germline, CDR1 is SGHTA and CDR2 FQGNSA. The CDR3 has 13 residues. The DNA for the CDR3 is TGTGCCAGCAGCCGGGACAGGACAAACGAGCAGTTCTTC. As protein: CASSRDRTNEQFF.

The gene calls are TRBV29-1 and TRBJ2-7; TRBD1 aligns across 11 bases. The V gene's germline CDR1 is SQVTM and CDR2 ANQGSEA. There are 13 residues in the CDR3. The junction had 2 bases not matched to a gene; V was cut back by 2 bases and J by 5 bases. The CDR3 sequence is CSVEKGQGDEQYF. CDR3 DNA: TGCAGCGTTGAAAAGGGACAGGGGGACGAGCAGTACTTC.

As to this clone: The sample carries other DNA sequences with the same CDR3. V is TRBV7-2 and J is TRBJ2-3; TRBD1 matches at 8 bases. The V gene's germline CDR1 is SGHTA and CDR2 FQGNSA. V lost 1 base and J lost 3; bases outside the gene matches: 0. This CDR3 has 14 amino acids. This chain's CDR3 is CASSLGQGTDTQYF. The CDR3 nucleotides read TGTGCCAGCAGCTTAGGACAGGGGACAGATACGCAGTATTTT.

This clone occurred a few times. This chain links TRBV2 with TRBJ2-7; 8 nucleotides agree with TRBD1. This CDR3 spans 14 amino acids. Germline V gene data show CDR1 as SNHLY and CDR2 as FYNNEI. Trimming cost V 6 bases and J 7 bases; bases outside gene matches: 11. The CDR3 protein is CASSPTTTGGEQYF. In DNA form, the CDR3 reads TGTGCCAGCAGCCCCACCACTACAGGGGGGGAGCAGTACTTC.